This T cell receptor beta chain derives from a study of radiation and T cells in renal cell carcinoma. Whole-study context: Nephrectomy followed 15 Gy stereotactic body radiation by 4 weeks.

On this clone itself: The antigen remains unidentified.

CDR1 and CDR2 from the germline V gene are LNHDA and SQIVND (reference sequence). V dropped 6 bases and J dropped 4 bases, with 15 bases sitting between them. The CDR3 extends over 15 amino acids. Produced via immunoSEQ multiplex PCR; TCRdb's table is partial and in-frame only. Found here are just over 150,000 clones, roughly 90% of them singletons; the top ten hold approximately 13%. Study-wide results and limits: Baseline intratumoral clonotype presence is unknown without pretreatment biopsies. From baseline, blood top tumor clonotypes peaked at 2 weeks post-radiation.

Sample time point: blood 2 weeks post-SBRT. Treatment given: 15 Gy SBRT to primary tumor, nephrectomy 4 weeks later. Serial blood draws occurred at baseline and 2 and 4 weeks post-SBRT. Sample: blood, taken from a patient whose treatment included radiotherapy and nephrectomy. This clonotype was obtained from a woman between 50 and 59 years old with renal cell carcinoma. The chain has TRBV19 and TRBJ2-2; either TRBD1 or TRBD2 may fit D (5 bases each). The CDR3 loop is CASRPTGAFTGELFF. DNA of the CDR3: TGTGCCAGTAGGCCCACCGGGGCATTCACCGGGGAGCTGTTTTTT.